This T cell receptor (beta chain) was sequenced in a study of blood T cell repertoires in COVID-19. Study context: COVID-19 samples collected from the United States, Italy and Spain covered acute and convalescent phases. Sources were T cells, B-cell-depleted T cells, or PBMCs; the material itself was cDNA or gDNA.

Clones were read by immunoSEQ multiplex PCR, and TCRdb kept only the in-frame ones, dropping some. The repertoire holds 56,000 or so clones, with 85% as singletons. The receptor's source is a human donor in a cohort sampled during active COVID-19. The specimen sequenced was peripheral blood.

The CDR3: CASSEWSENEKLFF. The CDR3 region has the DNA TGTGCCAGCAGTGAATGGTCGGAGAATGAAAAACTGTTTTTT. The rearrangement uses TRBV2 and TRBJ1-4; D not resolved. CDR3 size: 14 residues. V was shortened by 2 bases and J by 5 bases, with 9 bases between the two germline ends. Germline CDR1 and CDR2: SNHLY and FYNNEI. The complete variable domain, with remaining parts taken from reference TRBV2 and TRBJ1-4, reads EPEVTQTPSHQVTQMGQEVILRCVPISNHLYFYWYRQILGQKVEFLVSFYNNEISEKSEIFDDQFSVERPDGSNFTLKIRSTKLEDSAMYFCASSEWSENEKLFFGSGTQLSVL.